A single sample gave rise to the 25 T cell receptor beta chains below, sequenced in a study of blood T cell repertoires in COVID-19. The data were produced by immunoSEQ multiplex PCR, yet TCRdb's version contains in-frame clones alone and is incomplete. The sample carries about 150,000 clones, approximately 82% recorded once. Sequencing input: peripheral blood. The receptor source for this set is a human donor with acute or convalescent COVID-19. The donor label of this sample is uncertain.

The chain links TRBV5-4 to TRBJ2-5; 11 nucleotides agree with TRBD2. Germline-derived CDR1 and CDR2 are SGHNT and YYREEE (reference sequence). This CDR3 is 17 amino acids long. The V gene end was trimmed by 0 bases and the J gene end by 3 bases; junction bases not matched to a gene: 7. CDR3 residues: CASSLGRTSGGEETQYF. The CDR3 coding sequence is TGTGCCAGCAGCTTGGGTCGAACTAGCGGGGGAGAAGAGACCCAGTACTTC.

V usage is TRBV28 and J usage is TRBJ2-3, with 11 bases identical to TRBD2. Germline V gene sequence: CDR1 MDHEN, CDR2 SYDVKM. The CDR3 loop spans 16 amino acids. V shed 6 bases and J 1 base; nucleotides not matched to a gene: 6. CDR3 region: CASSRLAGLGTDTQYF. The CDR3 coding sequence is TGTGCCAGCAGCCGACTAGCGGGGTTGGGCACAGATACGCAGTATTTT.

The V and J genes are TRBV5-1 and TRBJ1-4, with D tentatively TRBD1 (5 bases). Trimming removed 0 bases from V and 0 bases from J, with 9 bases in between. Germline V gene sequence: CDR1 SGHRS, CDR2 YFSETQ. There are 16 residues in the CDR3. This CDR3 is CASSLVGDATNEKLFF. DNA of the CDR3: TGCGCCAGCAGCTTGGTAGGGGATGCAACTAATGAAAAACTGTTTTTT.

V and J are TRBV7-2 and TRBJ1-2, with 9 positions matching TRBD1. Germline V gives CDR1 SGHTA, CDR2 FQGNSA. This CDR3 is 15 amino acids long. Unmatched junction bases numbered 11, after V lost 4 bases and J lost 8 bases. The CDR3 coding sequence is TGTGCCAGCAGCTCGACAACAGGGGGCGAAGTCGGCTACACCTTC. Its translation is CASSSTTGGEVGYTF.

This sequence joins TRBV7-2 and TRBJ1-5, with TRBD1 as a possible D gene (6 bases). The length of the CDR3 is 13 residues. CDR1 is SGHTA and CDR2 is FQGNSA in the germline V gene. V was pared by 5 bases and J by 7 bases, with 12 bases between. CDR3 sequence reads: CASSVTGNQPQHF. CDR3 nucleotides: TGTGCCAGCAGCGTAACAGGGAACCAGCCCCAGCATTTT.

The V and J genes are TRBV7-8 and TRBJ2-7; TRBD1 aligns across 9 bases. This CDR3 contains 18 residues. With 4 bases clipped from V and 0 bases from J, the junction kept 13 bases outside the gene matches. Germline CDR1 reads SGHVS; CDR2 reads FQNEAQ. The CDR3, as DNA: TGTGCCAGCAGCTACTCCCTTCCGGGACAGGGCGACTCCTACGAGCAGTACTTC. Amino acid sequence: CASSYSLPGQGDSYEQYF.

The chain joins TRBV11-2 to TRBJ1-1; D remains unclear. Per the germline V gene, CDR1 is SGHAT and CDR2 is FQNNGV. The CDR3 spans 14 residues. Trimming took off 2 bases at V and 2 bases at J, with 9 bases between the two ends. This CDR3 reads CASSLTRTNTEAFF. The CDR3 nucleotides read TGTGCCAGCAGCTTAACCCGCACTAACACTGAAGCTTTCTTT.

The rearrangement uses TRBV2 and TRBJ1-4; D is perhaps TRBD1 (6 bases). V lost 5 bases, J lost 5 bases, and 9 bases lay in between. The germline CDR1 and CDR2 sequences are SNHLY and FYNNEI. The CDR3 totals 13 residues. In DNA, the CDR3 is TGTGCCAGCAGTCGACAGGAGAATGAAAAACTGTTTTTT. Its translation is CASSRQENEKLFF.

This rearrangement joins TRBV5-8 to TRBJ2-5, with a tentative D call TRBD1 (6 bases). Germline loops: CDR1 SGHTS, CDR2 YDEGEE. CDR3 size: 14 residues. The V and J ends lost 4 bases and 5 bases respectively, with 15 bases between them. The DNA for the CDR3 is TGTGCCAGCAGCAGGGGGACAAGAGGGGAGACCCAGTACTTC. It specifies CASSRGTRGETQYF. The entire variable domain, with the rest obtained from reference TRBV5-8 and TRBJ2-5, is as follows: EAGVTQSPTHLIKTRGQQATLRCSPISGHTSVYWYQQALGLGLQFLLWYDEGEERNRGNFPPRFSGRQFPNYSSELNVNALELEDSALYLCASSRGTRGETQYFGPGTRLLVL.

As regards this clone: At one boundary the junction diverges from the germline segment, which might be a read error. The chain couples TRBV6-5 to TRBJ1-6; unclear D gene. The CDR3 is made up of 15 amino acids. Germline-derived CDR1 and CDR2 are MNHEY and SVGAGI. This CDR3 reads CASSYSGSSNSPLHF. The CDR3 bases are TGTGCCAGCAGTTACTCCGGTTCCTCTAATTCACCCCTCCACTTT.

The J gene is TRBJ2-2, the V gene TRBV2; no reliable D call. Trimming stripped 6 bases from V and 6 bases from J, with 11 bases between. This CDR3 is built from 13 residues. The germline V gene has CDR1 SNHLY and CDR2 FYNNEI. CDR3 protein: CASSVIVPGELFF. The DNA for the CDR3 is TGTGCCAGCAGCGTTATAGTCCCCGGGGAGCTGTTTTTT. The full variable domain, in which reference TRBV2 and TRBJ2-2 provide the parts outside the CDR3, is EPEVTQTPSHQVTQMGQEVILRCVPISNHLYFYWYRQILGQKVEFLVSFYNNEISEKSEIFDDQFSVERPDGSNFTLKIRSTKLEDSAMYFCASSVIVPGELFFGEGSRLTVL.

The rearrangement uses TRBV6-2 or TRBV6-3 and TRBJ2-3; perhaps TRBD1 as D (5 bases). Germline V gene sequence: CDR1 MNHEY, CDR2 SVGEGT. This CDR3 comprises 16 residues. V was shortened by 0 bases and J by 0 bases, with 10 bases between the two germline ends. The CDR3 DNA sequence: TGTGCCAGCAGTTACTCGAGACAGCCTAGCACAGATACGCAGTATTTT. Translation: CASSYSRQPSTDTQYF.

This clone was picked up many times. V is TRBV4-1 and J is TRBJ1-3; TRBD1 agrees at 8 bases. The CDR3 has 14 residues. Per germline, CDR1 MGHRA and CDR2 YSYEKL. With V trimmed by 4 bases and J by 4 bases, 3 bases remained unmatched. The CDR3 region is CASSPWTGGNTIYF. CDR3 coding DNA: TGCGCCAGCAGCCCCTGGACAGGGGGAAACACCATATATTTT.

This chain joins TRBV4-2 and TRBJ1-2; 7 positions agree with TRBD1. The germline V gene has CDR1 LGHNA and CDR2 YNFKEQ. The CDR3 is 18 amino acids. With 0 bases clipped from V and 1 base from J, the junction kept 11 bases outside the gene matches. The CDR3 DNA is TGTGCCAGCAGCCAAGACCTGGGGACAGACGCCTTTAACTATGGCTACACCTTC. Its translation: CASSQDLGTDAFNYGYTF.

The V gene is TRBV5-4, the J gene TRBJ1-1; D might be TRBD1 (5 bases). V lost 0 bases and J 4 bases, leaving 13 bases between the germline ends. This CDR3 has 15 residues. The V gene's germline CDR1 is SGHNT and CDR2 YYREEE (reference sequence). CDR3 nucleotides: TGTGCCAGCAGCTTGGACGGGGGGGAGAGCACTGAAGCTTTCTTT. This encodes CASSLDGGESTEAFF. Combining the CDR3 with reference TRBV5-4 and TRBJ1-1 gives the whole variable domain ETGVTQSPTHLIKTRGQQVTLRCSSQSGHNTVSWYQQALGQGPQFIFQYYREEENGRGNFPPRFSGLQFPNYSSELNVNALELDDSALYLCASSLDGGESTEAFFGQGTRLTVV.

Turning to this clone: In the same sample, other DNA sequences code for this CDR3. This chain connects TRBV4-3 to TRBJ2-3, with 7 bases identical to TRBD2. The germline V gene encodes CDR1 LGHNA and CDR2 YSLEER. The V gene end was trimmed by 0 bases and the J gene end by 5 bases; junction bases not matched to a gene: 2. The CDR3 is 14 amino acids. CDR3 in DNA: TGCGCCAGCAGCCAAGATGGGGGGGGAGATACGCAGTATTTT. Its protein is CASSQDGGGDTQYF.

V is TRBV12-3 or TRBV12-4 and J is TRBJ2-1; TRBD2 matches at 8 bases. Trimming removed 8 bases from V and 9 bases from J; junction bases left unmatched: 9. This CDR3 region has 13 residues. CDR3 in DNA: TGTGCCAGCCGGGGACTAGGGTCCGGTGAGCAGTTCTTC. It codes for CASRGLGSGEQFF.

V usage is TRBV7-2 and J usage is TRBJ2-5, with a weak D call TRBD1 (5 bases). Germline CDR1 is SGHTA and CDR2 is FQGNSA. This CDR3 has 14 residues. Deletions cut 7 bases from V and 2 bases from J, with 14 bases between. The CDR3: CASTSARVQETQYF. Here the CDR3 DNA reads TGTGCCAGCACCTCCGCCAGGGTTCAAGAGACCCAGTACTTC.

The V and J genes are TRBV7-2 and TRBJ2-3, with D uncertain. V gave up 6 bases and J gave up 4 bases, with 17 bases separating them. CDR1 is SGHTA, CDR2 FQGNSA, per germline. CDR3 size: 15 residues. The CDR3 is CASSSIRTTSDTQYF. Here the CDR3 DNA reads TGTGCCAGCAGTTCCATCCGTACTACCTCAGATACGCAGTATTTT.

This clone was observed once. The rearrangement joins TRBV7-2 to TRBJ2-4; the match to TRBD1 covers 8 bases. The CDR3 is made up of 13 amino acids. Looked up from germline, CDR1 is SGHTA and CDR2 is FQGNSA. Germline trimming cut 4 bases from V and 9 bases from J; bases unmatched to any gene: 5. This chain's CDR3 is CASSSGQGSIQYF. The DNA for the CDR3 is TGTGCCAGCAGCTCTGGACAGGGTAGCATTCAGTACTTC.

This rearrangement joins TRBV3-1 (or the pseudogene TRBV3-2) to TRBJ1-6, with D possibly being TRBD1 (6 bases). This CDR3 has 16 amino acids. Germline V gene sequence: CDR1 LGHDT, CDR2 YNNKEL (reference sequence). Trimming removed 6 bases at V and 4 bases at J, with 16 bases between. The DNA of the CDR3 is TGTGCCAGCAGTCCCCAAGGGACAATTTATAATTCACCCCTCCACTTT. This gives the protein CASSPQGTIYNSPLHF.

The chain is built from TRBV3-1 (or the pseudogene TRBV3-2) and TRBJ2-5; 11 bases map to TRBD2. Germline loops: CDR1 LGHDT, CDR2 YNNKEL (reference sequence). V shed 4 bases and J 5 bases; nucleotides not matched to a gene: 12. This CDR3 spans 17 amino acids. CDR3 protein: CASSLVSLAGGGETQYF. The CDR3, as DNA: TGTGCCAGCAGCCTCGTTTCCCTAGCGGGGGGAGGGGAGACCCAGTACTTC.

The chain employs TRBV5-6 and TRBJ2-7; no clear D. Germline V CDR1 and CDR2: SGHDT, YYEEEE. This CDR3 is 15 amino acids long. Deletions cut 4 bases from V and 3 bases from J, with 17 bases between. CDR3 loop: CASSPYWAVVYEQYF. The CDR3 DNA reads as TGTGCCAGCAGCCCCTATTGGGCTGTCGTCTACGAGCAGTACTTC.

The chain joins TRBV11-2 to TRBJ2-7, with 12 bases matching TRBD1. Trimming cost V 2 bases and J 8 bases; bases outside gene matches: 10. CDR3 length: 16 residues. Germline V gene sequence: CDR1 SGHAT, CDR2 FQNNGV. The CDR3 DNA reads TGTGCCAGCAGCTTAAATCCTGGGGGACAGGGGGCCAAGCAGTACTTC. Translating it yields CASSLNPGGQGAKQYF.

This clone was seen just once. The chain combines TRBV6-2 or TRBV6-3 with TRBJ1-6; no clear D. This CDR3 contains 12 residues. Germline CDR1 is MNHEY and CDR2 is SVGEGT. V lost 2 bases and J lost 16, with 12 bases in between. In DNA form, the CDR3 reads TGTGCCAGCAGTTACGCTCTCCGGGGACTCCACTTT. Translating gives CASSYALRGLHF.